This is a list of T cell receptor beta chains from one sample in a study of cytomegalovirus exposure and HLA in healthy donors. Data came from immunoSEQ multiplex PCR; TCRdb stores just in-frame clones and leaves some out. The data contain approximately 160,000 clones, around four fifths of them singletons. Sequenced: PBMCs. The receptors were gathered from a woman in her fifties or sixties in good health and CMV-seropositive. The CDR3 runs from the conserved cysteine through the conserved F or W. D genes are given only for firm matches. A row's size may be missing; if present it is once, few, many or a size class.

V gene,clone size,J gene,D gene,CDR3 DNA,CDR3 protein
TRBV6-6,NA,TRBJ2-7,TRBD1,TGTGCCAGCAATCCCGGGACAGGAGTCTACGAGCAGTACTTC,CASNPGTGVYEQYF
TRBV4-2,NA,TRBJ2-5,TRBD2,TGTGCCAGCAGCCAAGCCTATAGCGGGGGGGAAGAGACCCAGTACTTC,CASSQAYSGGEETQYF
TRBV5-1,NA,TRBJ2-7,TRBD1,TGCGCCAGCAGCTTGGGGGACAGGGAAGCCTACGAGCAGTACTTC,CASSLGDREAYEQYF
TRBV27,NA,TRBJ2-7,NA,TGTGCCAGCTGGCAGGGCCAAGGCCGGCCCTACGAGCAGTACTTC,CASWQGQGRPYEQYF
TRBV5-1,NA,TRBJ1-6,TRBD1,TGCGCCAGCAGCTGGGGACAGATTAATTCACCCCTCCACTTT,CASSWGQINSPLHF
TRBV5-1,few,TRBJ1-1,TRBD1,TGCGCCAGCAGCCCGGAGGGGGACAGACTTAACACTGAAGCTTTCTTT,CASSPEGDRLNTEAFF
TRBV12-5,NA,TRBJ2-5,NA,TGTGCTAGTGGTTTGTTCGGGGAGACCCAGTACTTC,CASGLFGETQYF
TRBV30,NA,TRBJ2-1,NA,TGTGCCTGGAAATTGGCGTTCTTC,CAWKLAFF
TRBV4-1,once,TRBJ1-4,NA,TGCGCCAGCAGCCGAGTAACCGTCCTGGGGAGCAGACACGAAAAACTGTTTTTT,CASSRVTVLGSRHEKLFF
TRBV4-2,NA,TRBJ1-2,TRBD1,TGTGCCAGCAGCCAAGAGAACAGGGGATCCTATGGTTACACCTTC,CASSQENRGSYGYTF
TRBV27,NA,TRBJ2-7,NA,TGTGCCAGCGTAGAAGCAGGGTCAGACGAGCAGTACTTC,CASVEAGSDEQYF
TRBV18,NA,TRBJ2-2,NA,TGTGCCAGCTCACCACCAAGCAGGGCCACCGGGGAGCTGTTTTTT,CASSPPSRATGELFF
TRBV9,once,TRBJ2-2,NA,TGTGCCAGCAGATGGACAGCGAACACCGGGGAGCTGTTTTTT,CASRWTANTGELFF
TRBV29-1,NA,TRBJ2-5,NA,TGCAGCGCTCAATTGGGCAGGTTCGAGACCCAGTACTTC,CSAQLGRFETQYF
TRBV6-5,few,TRBJ2-1,NA,TGTGCCAGCAGTTACTCGGGGGGTAACAATGAGCAGTTCTTC,CASSYSGGNNEQFF
TRBV7-9,NA,TRBJ2-2,TRBD1,TGTGCCAGCAGCCGATTACAGGGGCCCGGGGAGCTGTTTTTT,CASSRLQGPGELFF
TRBV11-2,NA,TRBJ2-3,TRBD1,TGTGCCAGCAGCTCACAGGGGGCGATTCCCACAGATACGCAGTATTTT,CASSSQGAIPTDTQYF
TRBV2,NA,TRBJ1-2,TRBD1,TGTGCCAGCAGTGGACAGGGAAGGGGCTACACCTTC,CASSGQGRGYTF
TRBV30,NA,TRBJ2-7,TRBD1,TGTGCCTGGAGTGTAGGGACAGGGGACTACGAGCAGTACTTC,CAWSVGTGDYEQYF
TRBV9,NA,TRBJ2-6,TRBD2,TGTGCCGGTCATCCATGGGGGGGAACTGGGGCCAACGTCCTGACTTTC,CAGHPWGGTGANVLTF
TRBV2,NA,TRBJ2-1,NA,TGTGCCAGCAAAGGGGCAGGGGTAGATGAGCAGTTCTTC,CASKGAGVDEQFF
TRBV11-3,NA,TRBJ2-1,TRBD2,TGTGCCAGCAGCCGTAGGGGCGGGGGGGCCTACAATGAGCAGTTCTTC,CASSRRGGGAYNEQFF
TRBV4-1,many,TRBJ1-6,NA,TGCGCCAGCAGTTGGGGGGACCTCTACGATTCACCCCTCCACTTT,CASSWGDLYDSPLHF
TRBV7-9,few,TRBJ2-7,NA,TGTGCCAGCAGCCCGCCTTACGGGGCCTACGAGCAGTACTTC,CASSPPYGAYEQYF
TRBV5-1,NA,TRBJ1-2,NA,TGCGCCAGCAGTGAACAGGGAGCTAACTATGGCTACACCTTC,CASSEQGANYGYTF
TRBV15,few,TRBJ1-5,NA,TGTGCCACCAGCACCACAGGGAAGCCCCAGCATTTT,CATSTTGKPQHF
TRBV5-1,NA,TRBJ1-1,NA,TGCGCCAGCAGCCTCCGGGACAAAGGGACTGAAGCTTTCTTT,CASSLRDKGTEAFF
TRBV5-4,NA,TRBJ1-5,TRBD1,TGTGCCAGCAGCGTCCGGGACAGTGCTGGCAATCAGCCCCAGCATTTT,CASSVRDSAGNQPQHF
TRBV12-5,NA,TRBJ1-2,NA,TGTGCTAGTGCCGCCGGGGGAGGTGGCTACACCTTC,CASAAGGGGYTF
TRBV19,NA,TRBJ1-2,TRBD1,TGTGCCAGTAGTATGGGACAGTACTATGGCTACACCTTC,CASSMGQYYGYTF
TRBV5-1,few,TRBJ2-5,NA,TGCGCCAGCAGCTGGGCCAAGGAGGGGACCCAGTACTTC,CASSWAKEGTQYF
TRBV6-5,NA,TRBJ2-3,TRBD2,TGTGCCAGCAGTTACGGGACTAGCGGGGGAACAGATACGCAGTATTTT,CASSYGTSGGTDTQYF
TRBV5-6,NA,TRBJ1-1,NA,TGTGCCAGCAGCTTGGGGCAGGGTGTTCGGAGCACTGAAGCTTTCTTT,CASSLGQGVRSTEAFF
TRBV29-1,NA,TRBJ2-1,TRBD2,TGCAGCGTTGGAAGGGGGCGGGGGGGCCGGTACAATGAGCAGTTCTTC,CSVGRGRGGRYNEQFF
TRBV6-5,NA,TRBJ1-3,TRBD1,TGTGCCAGTAAAGGACAGGGGGCTAGAAACACCATATATTTT,CASKGQGARNTIYF
TRBV7-2,NA,TRBJ1-2,NA,TGTGCCAGCTCCATGGGGGCTCATGGCTACACCTTC,CASSMGAHGYTF
TRBV10-3,NA,TRBJ1-5,NA,TGTGCCATCAGCGCCGGGGGTAACAATCAGCCCCAGCATTTT,CAISAGGNNQPQHF
TRBV18,NA,TRBJ1-2,TRBD1,TGTGCCAGCTCCCGGGACAGGGAAGTGAACTATGGCTACACCTTC,CASSRDREVNYGYTF
TRBV11-2,NA,TRBJ2-1,NA,TGTGCCAGCAGCTTAGCGGTACTCTACAATGAGCAGTTCTTC,CASSLAVLYNEQFF
TRBV4-2,NA,TRBJ1-1,NA,TGTGCCAGCAGCCAAGAGGGTGGAGGGGCCGCCCCGGAAGCTTTCTTT,CASSQEGGGAAPEAFF
TRBV5-1,once,TRBJ1-4,TRBD1,TGCGCCAGCAGCTCGAGACAGGGGCCAGCAACTAATGAAAAACTGTTTTTT,CASSSRQGPATNEKLFF
TRBV5-4,NA,TRBJ1-6,NA,TGTGCCAGCAGCTTGGAGGGAGATAATTCACCCCTCCACTTT,CASSLEGDNSPLHF